This passage covers 17 T cell receptor beta chains from one sample sequenced in a study of cytomegalovirus exposure and HLA in healthy donors. Both 60 Vbeta primers and 13 Jbeta primers went into the PCR. Method: immunoSEQ multiplex PCR; TCRdb's copy keeps in-frame clones and lacks some. Its listing shows roughly 120,000 clones. Material for sequencing was PBMCs. The source of these receptors is a man younger than 35 in good health and CMV-seronegative.

The chain joins TRBV11-2 to TRBJ1-1, with D tentatively TRBD1 (6 bases). This CDR3 contains 13 residues. V was pared by 4 bases and J by 8 bases, with 14 bases between. Germline-derived CDR1 and CDR2 are SGHAT and FQNNGV. In nucleotides, the CDR3 is TGTGCCAGCAGCTCGGACAGCAGCCGCGAAGCTTTCTTT. It yields the protein CASSSDSSREAFF.

The chain links TRBV10-3 to TRBJ2-3; perhaps TRBD2 as D (5 bases). Germline loops: CDR1 ENHRY, CDR2 SYGVKD. Trimming cost V 6 bases and J 2 bases, with 6 bases left between them. This CDR3 spans 12 amino acids. The CDR3 DNA sequence: TGTGCCATCAGGGGAGACACAGATACGCAGTATTTT. This sequence encodes CAIRGDTDTQYF.

The genes are TRBV6-1 and TRBJ1-2, with a weak D call TRBD1 (5 bases). The V end was cut by 7 bases, the J end by 0 bases, with 15 bases between. The V gene's germline CDR1 is MNHNS and CDR2 SASEGT. This CDR3 is 15 amino acids long. The CDR3 loop is CASTEGGAANYGYTF. CDR3 DNA sequence: TGTGCCAGCACCGAAGGTGGGGCAGCTAACTATGGCTACACCTTC.

This chain joins TRBV5-5 and TRBJ1-1; a possible D gene is TRBD1 (5 bases). The V end was cut by 2 bases, the J end by 5 bases, with 10 bases between. Germline V gene data show CDR1 as SGHKS and CDR2 as YYEKEE (reference sequence). This CDR3 region has 13 residues. The CDR3 bases are TGTGCCAGCAGCTTCCAGGGTGGGACTGAAGCTTTCTTT. This codes for CASSFQGGTEAFF. The full variable domain, with the rest looked up from reference TRBV5-5 and TRBJ1-1, is DAGVTQSPTHLIKTRGQQVTLRCSPISGHKSVSWYQQVLGQGPQFIFQYYEKEERGRGNFPDRFSARQFPNYSSELNVNALLLGDSALYLCASSFQGGTEAFFGQGTRLTVV.

This sequence joins TRBV5-1 and TRBJ1-3; D perhaps matches TRBD1 (5 bases). V gave up 0 bases and J gave up 3 bases, with 10 bases separating them. CDR1 is SGHRS and CDR2 is YFSETQ in the germline V gene. The CDR3 sequence is 15 residues long. The CDR3 region is CASSLAPGVGNTIYF. Here the CDR3 DNA reads TGCGCCAGCAGCTTGGCCCCGGGGGTTGGAAACACCATATATTTT.

V and J are TRBV4-1 and TRBJ2-7; D perhaps matches TRBD2 (6 bases). The V and J ends lost 3 bases and 4 bases respectively, with 19 bases between them. Germline-derived CDR1 and CDR2 are MGHRA and YSYEKL. This CDR3 comprises 16 residues. CDR3 sequence (DNA): TGCGCCAGCAGCCACCCTGGGAGGACAACGTCATACGAGCAGTACTTC. Its protein product is CASSHPGRTTSYEQYF.

In the case of this clone: Additional DNA sequences in this sample encode the identical CDR3. The V call is TRBV6-4, the J call TRBJ2-3; 11 bases are shared with TRBD2. This CDR3 contains 14 residues. Losses at the gene ends were 3 bases for V and 4 bases for J; bases not matched to a gene: 0. The germline CDR1 and CDR2 sequences are MRHNA and SNTAGT. CDR3 in DNA: TGTGCCAGCAGTGATAGCGGGGGGGCAGATACGCAGTATTTT. Translating it yields CASSDSGGADTQYF.

This rearrangement joins TRBV5-1 to TRBJ1-1; D gene unclear. Trimming removed 3 bases from V and 6 bases from J, with 15 bases in between. This CDR3 region has 14 residues. Per the germline V gene, CDR1 is SGHRS and CDR2 is YFSETQ. This CDR3 is CASSSLPGNSEAFF. DNA of the CDR3: TGCGCCAGCAGCTCCCTCCCCGGGAATTCTGAAGCTTTCTTT.

CDR3 amino acids: CASPARGRLGYGYTF. CDR3 sequence (DNA): TGTGCCAGCCCGGCCAGGGGGCGGTTGGGCTATGGCTACACCTTC. V is TRBV25-1 and J is TRBJ1-2, with 8 bases that match TRBD1. Germline V gives CDR1 MGHDK, CDR2 SYGVNS. The CDR3 spans 15 residues. Losses at the gene ends were 8 bases for V and 4 bases for J; bases not matched to a gene: 12.

This sequence joins TRBV5-4 and TRBJ2-5; 8 nucleotides line up with TRBD2. The germline gives CDR1 SGHNT, CDR2 YYREEE (reference sequence). The CDR3 extends over 20 amino acids. With 4 bases clipped from V and 5 bases from J, the junction kept 25 bases outside the gene matches. The CDR3 reads CASSTIREGTRLIGGETQYF. CDR3 coding DNA: TGTGCCAGCAGCACCATCCGGGAGGGGACTAGATTGATCGGTGGCGAGACCCAGTACTTC.

This chain joins TRBV29-1 and TRBJ2-7; D is undetermined. Trimming took 6 bases from V and 9 from J, leaving 18 bases between them. The V gene's germline CDR1 is SQVTM and CDR2 ANQGSEA. The CDR3 covers 12 residues. Here the CDR3 reads CSVFGRDRGQYF. The CDR3 DNA reads as TGCAGCGTGTTTGGCCGAGACCGCGGGCAGTACTTC.

V gene TRBV5-1 combines with J gene TRBJ2-5; TRBD1 agrees at 10 bases. V lost 4 bases and J lost 5; bases outside the gene matches: 8. CDR3 length: 15 residues. In germline, CDR1 is SGHRS, CDR2 YFSETQ. CDR3 nucleotides: TGCGCCAGCAGCGGAAGGGACAGGGGTTCGGAGACCCAGTACTTC. Residues: CASSGRDRGSETQYF.

The chain employs TRBV27 and TRBJ2-7; 8 nucleotides agree with TRBD1. The ends lost 4 bases at V and 4 bases at J; junction bases unmatched: 12. There are 16 residues in the CDR3. Germline values: CDR1 MNHEY, CDR2 SMNVEV (reference sequence). The CDR3 DNA follows: TGTGCCAGCAGTTCTTTATCCCGACAGGGGAATTACGAGCAGTACTTC. It encodes CASSSLSRQGNYEQYF.

The V and J genes are TRBV5-1 and TRBJ1-1; tentatively, D is TRBD1 (6 bases). CDR1 is SGHRS, CDR2 YFSETQ, per germline. CDR3 length: 17 residues. Trimming removed 6 bases from V and 0 bases from J, with 21 bases in between. The chain's CDR3 is CASKGLRGGGLNTEAFF. Written as DNA, the CDR3 is TGCGCCAGCAAGGGGTTAAGGGGAGGGGGGTTGAACACTGAAGCTTTCTTT.

This sequence joins TRBV5-1 and TRBJ1-2, with 8 bases that match TRBD1. Germline V lookup: CDR1 SGHRS, CDR2 YFSETQ. This CDR3 spans 15 amino acids. V trimming: 0 bases; J trimming: 6 bases; junction bases outside the gene matches: 7. The CDR3 DNA reads as TGCGCCAGCAGCTTGGCGGACAGGGATGCTCATGGCTACACCTTC. Encoded protein: CASSLADRDAHGYTF. The variable domain in full, completed from reference TRBV5-1 and TRBJ1-2, reads KAGVTQTPRYLIKTRGQQVTLSCSPISGHRSVSWYQQTPGQGLQFLFEYFSETQRNKGNFPGRFSGRQFSNSRSEMNVSTLELGDSALYLCASSLADRDAHGYTFGSGTRLTVV.

The chain is built from TRBV4-1 and TRBJ1-2; D not resolved. Germline CDR1 and CDR2: MGHRA and YSYEKL. V was trimmed by 0 bases and J by 8 bases, leaving 19 bases between them. The CDR3 spans 16 residues. This CDR3 is CASSQDLGGGSWGYTF. The CDR3 region has the DNA TGCGCCAGCAGCCAAGATCTTGGCGGAGGTTCGTGGGGCTACACCTTC.

This sequence joins TRBV11-2 and TRBJ2-7; D is possibly TRBD2 (6 bases). CDR3 length equals 14 residues. V shed 2 bases and J shed 2 bases, with 10 bases lying between them. Germline assignment: CDR1 SGHAT and CDR2 FQNNGV. For the CDR3, the DNA is TGTGCCAGCAGCTTAACCCCGGGGGCCTACGAGCAGTACTTC. Its protein product is CASSLTPGAYEQYF.